Listed below are T cell receptor beta chains from one sample, sequenced in a study of blood T cell repertoires in COVID-19. The protocol was immunoSEQ multiplex PCR, while the TCRdb copy is restricted to in-frame clones and leaves out a portion. This sample has about 330,000 clones, with 70% to 90% found just once. Sequenced: peripheral blood. The receptors were gathered from a human donor in a cohort sampled during active COVID-19. The CDR3 runs from the conserved cysteine through the conserved F or W. The D gene is left open where the match is weak. Not all rows give a size; the values are once, few, many and, for expanded clones, a class.

CDR3nt: TGTGCCAGCAGCGTCTCCGGGACTAGGGGTGGGGAGCTGTTTTTT
CDR3aa: CASSVSGTRGGELFF
abundance: .
v_gene: TRBV9
j_gene: TRBJ2-2
d_gene: TRBD2

CDR3nt: TGTGCCAGTAGTCCTAGCGGGGCGTCCTACAATGAGCAGTTCTTC
CDR3aa: CASSPSGASYNEQFF
abundance: .
v_gene: TRBV19
j_gene: TRBJ2-1
d_gene: TRBD2

CDR3nt: TGTGCCAGCAGTGAACAGGGCAGCTCCTACGAGCAGTACTTC
CDR3aa: CASSEQGSSYEQYF
abundance: .
v_gene: TRBV2
j_gene: TRBJ2-7
d_gene: .

CDR3nt: TGTGCCATCAGACAGGGTCCTGGTGGCTACACCTTC
CDR3aa: CAIRQGPGGYTF
abundance: medium-sized
v_gene: TRBV10-3
j_gene: TRBJ1-2
d_gene: .

CDR3nt: TGTGCCAGCAGCCGTAGCGGGGTCTCAGACAATGAGCAGTTCTTC
CDR3aa: CASSRSGVSDNEQFF
abundance: .
v_gene: TRBV9
j_gene: TRBJ2-1
d_gene: TRBD2

CDR3nt: TGTGCCAGCAGTGAGGACAGACCCCCCGACGAGCAGTACTTC
CDR3aa: CASSEDRPPDEQYF
abundance: .
v_gene: TRBV11-2
j_gene: TRBJ2-7
d_gene: .

CDR3nt: TGTGCCATCAGTCCCGGTCAAAGGCCAGGTAGTAATTCACCCCTCCACTTT
CDR3aa: CAISPGQRPGSNSPLHF
abundance: once
v_gene: TRBV10-3
j_gene: TRBJ1-6
d_gene: .

CDR3nt: TGTGCCAGCAGTCGACCAACCGGGACTGGCTCCTACAATGAGCAGTTCTTC
CDR3aa: CASSRPTGTGSYNEQFF
abundance: .
v_gene: TRBV6-6
j_gene: TRBJ2-1
d_gene: .

CDR3nt: TGTGCCACTGCGGGGGGCACAGATACGCAGTATTTT
CDR3aa: CATAGGTDTQYF
abundance: .
v_gene: TRBV24-1
j_gene: TRBJ2-3
d_gene: TRBD2

CDR3nt: TGTGCCAGCAGCCAAGATTTCCGGGATTATGGCTACACCTTC
CDR3aa: CASSQDFRDYGYTF
abundance: .
v_gene: TRBV4-2
j_gene: TRBJ1-2
d_gene: .

CDR3nt: TGTGCCAGCTCCCTTGGGCCTAAAAGGGGCTACACCTTC
CDR3aa: CASSLGPKRGYTF
abundance: .
v_gene: TRBV14
j_gene: TRBJ1-2
d_gene: .

CDR3nt: TGCGCCAGCAGCCAAGTAAACCCCGGGACAGGGGGTGAAGCTTTCTTT
CDR3aa: CASSQVNPGTGGEAFF
abundance: .
v_gene: TRBV4-1
j_gene: TRBJ1-1
d_gene: TRBD1

CDR3nt: TGTGCCAGTAGTATAAAGACAGGTAATAGCAATCAGCCCCAGCATTTT
CDR3aa: CASSIKTGNSNQPQHF
abundance: .
v_gene: TRBV19
j_gene: TRBJ1-5
d_gene: .

CDR3nt: TGTGCCAGCAGCCCCCCGGGGGGGGCCTACGAGCAGTACTTC
CDR3aa: CASSPPGGAYEQYF
abundance: .
v_gene: TRBV6-2/TRBV6-3
j_gene: TRBJ2-7
d_gene: TRBD2

CDR3nt: TGTGCCACCAGAAAATACAGGGTGGTCACTGAAGCTTTCTTT
CDR3aa: CATRKYRVVTEAFF
abundance: .
v_gene: TRBV24-1
j_gene: TRBJ1-1
d_gene: .

CDR3nt: TGTGCCAGCAGTGAAGCGACAGGGCTCGACGGGGAGCTGTTTTTT
CDR3aa: CASSEATGLDGELFF
abundance: .
v_gene: TRBV6-1
j_gene: TRBJ2-2
d_gene: TRBD1

CDR3nt: TGTGCCAGCAGCAAAACCTGGGCCCCGGGACAGACTTTCTTT
CDR3aa: CASSKTWAPGQTFF
abundance: .
v_gene: TRBV21-1
j_gene: TRBJ1-1
d_gene: .

CDR3nt: TGCGCCAGCAGCCCAATAGCGGGGGTGAGCACAGATACGCAGTATTTT
CDR3aa: CASSPIAGVSTDTQYF
abundance: .
v_gene: TRBV5-1
j_gene: TRBJ2-3
d_gene: TRBD2

CDR3nt: TGTGCCAGCAGCTTAGAACCCGGGTCGGCTCGGAATGAGCAGTTCTTC
CDR3aa: CASSLEPGSARNEQFF
abundance: .
v_gene: TRBV11-1
j_gene: TRBJ2-1
d_gene: .

CDR3nt: TGTGCCAGCCAGCCCCCAGGCGAAAAACTGTTTTTT
CDR3aa: CASQPPGEKLFF
abundance: .
v_gene: TRBV7-9
j_gene: TRBJ1-4
d_gene: .

CDR3nt: TGTGCCAGCAGCCAAGATAGGGGGAGTGCTTTCTTT
CDR3aa: CASSQDRGSAFF
abundance: .
v_gene: TRBV3-1/TRBV3-2
j_gene: TRBJ1-1
d_gene: .

CDR3nt: TGTGCCGCGGGAGGTTCGGATACTAACTATGGCTACACCTTC
CDR3aa: CAAGGSDTNYGYTF
abundance: .
v_gene: TRBV6-5
j_gene: TRBJ1-2
d_gene: .

CDR3nt: TGCGCCAGCAGCCAAATCGACAGGGGCTACGAGCAGTACTTC
CDR3aa: CASSQIDRGYEQYF
abundance: once
v_gene: TRBV4-1
j_gene: TRBJ2-7
d_gene: TRBD1

CDR3nt: TGTGCCAGCAGGAGAGGGGAACAGGGGCACACTGAAGCTTTCTTT
CDR3aa: CASRRGEQGHTEAFF
abundance: .
v_gene: TRBV2
j_gene: TRBJ1-1
d_gene: TRBD1

CDR3nt: TGTGCCAGCAGCCCCACCGGGACTAGCGGGGAGAGAAATGAGCAGTTCTTC
CDR3aa: CASSPTGTSGERNEQFF
abundance: .
v_gene: TRBV11-2
j_gene: TRBJ2-1
d_gene: TRBD2

CDR3nt: TGTGCCAGCAGCTTAGTTTTGGGGCGAAGCTACGAGCAGTACTTC
CDR3aa: CASSLVLGRSYEQYF
abundance: .
v_gene: TRBV7-2
j_gene: TRBJ2-7
d_gene: .

CDR3nt: TGTGCCAGCAGCCAAGAGCCCAGGGATCGTACTGAAGCTTTCTTT
CDR3aa: CASSQEPRDRTEAFF
abundance: .
v_gene: TRBV14
j_gene: TRBJ1-1
d_gene: .

CDR3nt: TGTGCCAGCAGCCCCCGGGACAGGGGCCACGAGCAGTACTTC
CDR3aa: CASSPRDRGHEQYF
abundance: .
v_gene: TRBV11-3
j_gene: TRBJ2-7
d_gene: TRBD1

CDR3nt: TGTGCCAGCAGCTTGGGACAGTACCTTAATCAGCCCCAGCATTTT
CDR3aa: CASSLGQYLNQPQHF
abundance: once
v_gene: TRBV5-6
j_gene: TRBJ1-5
d_gene: .

CDR3nt: TGTGCCAGCAGCCGGGACTTTGATGACCCTGAGCAGTTCTTC
CDR3aa: CASSRDFDDPEQFF
abundance: .
v_gene: TRBV7-9
j_gene: TRBJ2-1
d_gene: .

CDR3nt: TGCGCCAGCAGCTCGGGACTCAGGGAGGGTTCACCCCTCCACTTT
CDR3aa: CASSSGLREGSPLHF
abundance: once
v_gene: TRBV5-1
j_gene: TRBJ1-6
d_gene: .

CDR3nt: TGTGCCACCAGTGATGGCCGCCGGGTCACTGAAGCTTTCTTT
CDR3aa: CATSDGRRVTEAFF
abundance: .
v_gene: TRBV24-1
j_gene: TRBJ1-1
d_gene: .

CDR3nt: TGTGCCGCGAAAGGGGAGGGCTACAATGAGCAGTTCTTC
CDR3aa: CAAKGEGYNEQFF
abundance: .
v_gene: TRBV12-3/TRBV12-4
j_gene: TRBJ2-1
d_gene: TRBD2

CDR3nt: TGCAGCGTTGAAGATCCGAGGAACACTGAAGCTTTCTTT
CDR3aa: CSVEDPRNTEAFF
abundance: .
v_gene: TRBV29-1
j_gene: TRBJ1-1
d_gene: .

CDR3nt: TGTGCCAGCAGCCCCCCGCCGGGACAGAGCATGAACACTGAAGCTTTCTTT
CDR3aa: CASSPPPGQSMNTEAFF
abundance: .
v_gene: TRBV7-9
j_gene: TRBJ1-1
d_gene: TRBD1

CDR3nt: TGTGCCAGCAGTGAAGCCGGACAGAGCCTTAACTATGGCTACACCTTC
CDR3aa: CASSEAGQSLNYGYTF
abundance: .
v_gene: TRBV6-1
j_gene: TRBJ1-2
d_gene: .

CDR3nt: TGTGCCTGGAGTACTGGTCGGAACTATGGCTACACCTTC
CDR3aa: CAWSTGRNYGYTF
abundance: .
v_gene: TRBV30
j_gene: TRBJ1-2
d_gene: .

CDR3nt: TGCGCCAGCAGCCGGGACAGAGTCTACGAGCAGTACTTC
CDR3aa: CASSRDRVYEQYF
abundance: .
v_gene: TRBV5-1
j_gene: TRBJ2-7
d_gene: TRBD1

CDR3nt: TGTGCCAGCAGCGGGGCTCAGGCAGGGAGGAGTTCACCCCTCCACTTT
CDR3aa: CASSGAQAGRSSPLHF
abundance: .
v_gene: TRBV9
j_gene: TRBJ1-6
d_gene: .

CDR3nt: TGTGCCAGCTCACCACCGCCCGGGATTCAGCCCCAGCATTTT
CDR3aa: CASSPPPGIQPQHF
abundance: .
v_gene: TRBV18
j_gene: TRBJ1-5
d_gene: .

CDR3nt: TGTGCCAGCAGTCTAACAGCAACCTCGAACACCGGGGAGCTGTTTTTT
CDR3aa: CASSLTATSNTGELFF
abundance: few
v_gene: TRBV6-4
j_gene: TRBJ2-2
d_gene: .

CDR3nt: TGTGCCAGTAGTTATCGGACAGCACCTTATAGCAATCAGCCCCAGCATTTT
CDR3aa: CASSYRTAPYSNQPQHF
abundance: .
v_gene: TRBV19
j_gene: TRBJ1-5
d_gene: .

CDR3nt: TGTGCCATCAGTGAAGGAGGTTCCGGGCAGCCCCAGCATTTT
CDR3aa: CAISEGGSGQPQHF
abundance: .
v_gene: TRBV10-3
j_gene: TRBJ1-5
d_gene: .

CDR3nt: TGTGCCAGCAGCTGGACAGGTGGCACTGAAGCTTTCTTT
CDR3aa: CASSWTGGTEAFF
abundance: .
v_gene: TRBV5-4
j_gene: TRBJ1-1
d_gene: TRBD1

CDR3nt: TGCGCCAGCACCCTACAGGAAAGCACAGATACGCAGTATTTT
CDR3aa: CASTLQESTDTQYF
abundance: .
v_gene: TRBV5-1
j_gene: TRBJ2-3
d_gene: .

CDR3nt: TGTGCCACCAGTGACTCCCGGTCCAACGACTATGGCTACACCTTC
CDR3aa: CATSDSRSNDYGYTF
abundance: .
v_gene: TRBV24-1
j_gene: TRBJ1-2
d_gene: .

CDR3nt: TGTGCCAGCAGCCAAGGGGCAGGTTATGAAAGTTCACCCCTCCACTTT
CDR3aa: CASSQGAGYESSPLHF
abundance: .
v_gene: TRBV3-1/TRBV3-2
j_gene: TRBJ1-6
d_gene: .

CDR3nt: TGTGCCAGCACTCTAGCGGGGGGCCCAAGCTCCTACAATGAGCAGTTCTTC
CDR3aa: CASTLAGGPSSYNEQFF
abundance: .
v_gene: TRBV7-3
j_gene: TRBJ2-1
d_gene: TRBD2

CDR3nt: TGCGCCAGCAGCTTGGCAGGAGGTACTAGCGGGACCTACGAGCAGTACTTC
CDR3aa: CASSLAGGTSGTYEQYF
abundance: .
v_gene: TRBV5-1
j_gene: TRBJ2-7
d_gene: TRBD2

CDR3nt: TGTGCCAGTAGTATAGATCGGGGAGTGAACACTGAAGCTTTCTTT
CDR3aa: CASSIDRGVNTEAFF
abundance: .
v_gene: TRBV19
j_gene: TRBJ1-1
d_gene: .

CDR3nt: TGTGCCAGCTCACCGGGACTCTCCAACGGCTACACCTTC
CDR3aa: CASSPGLSNGYTF
abundance: .
v_gene: TRBV18
j_gene: TRBJ1-2
d_gene: .

CDR3nt: TGTGCCAGCAAGACAGCCGAGATCGGGGAGCTGTTTTTT
CDR3aa: CASKTAEIGELFF
abundance: .
v_gene: TRBV2
j_gene: TRBJ2-2
d_gene: .

CDR3nt: TGTGCCACCAGCAGAGATCGTGGGACAGGGGTTTCGGCAGCTTTCTTT
CDR3aa: CATSRDRGTGVSAAFF
abundance: .
v_gene: TRBV15
j_gene: TRBJ1-1
d_gene: TRBD1